This TCR beta chain was recorded in a study of Ad26.COV2.S vaccination and SARS-CoV-2 variants. The overall study: Into the muscle, Ad26.COV2.S was dosed once or twice, 56 days apart. Findings and limits, study-wide: It was reported that spike-specific CD8+ and CD4+ T cell responses were substantially broad after vaccination. Among vaccine recipients, spike-specific TCR breadth exceeded that of placebo recipients.

About this clone: Antigen: not known.

Specified treatment: 15 to 20 received Ad26.COV2.S at low or high dose, single or two shots; about 5 received placebo; per-sample allocation not given. Material that was analyzed had been drawn on day 63 after the first vaccine or placebo injection. It was an adult aged 18-55 years in Boston who was the donor. The CDR3 is made up of 12 amino acids. Trimming removed 3 bases at V and 3 bases at J, with 8 bases between. The germline gives CDR1 SQVTM, CDR2 ANQGSEA. Profiling relied on immunoSEQ multiplex PCR, and the TCRdb table lists in-frame clones only, not all of them. The sample lists 250,000 to 300,000 clones; more than 70% were seen once.

The chain recombines TRBV29-1 with TRBJ2-5; weak D call: TRBD2 (6 bases). The origin of this receptor is a person between 18 and 59 years old who received the Ad26.COV2.S COVID-19 vaccine or a placebo. This material consisted of peripheral blood, taken in a trial of Ad26.COV2.S vaccine versus placebo. The CDR3 coding sequence is TGCAGCGTTGATCGCGGGGAAGAGACCCAGTACTTC. Residues: CSVDRGEETQYF. The full variable domain, with the rest looked up from reference TRBV29-1 and TRBJ2-5, is SAVISQKPSRDICQRGTSLTIQCQVDSQVTMMFWYRQQPGQSLTLIATANQGSEATYESGFVIDKFPISRPNLTFSTLTVSNMSPEDSSIYLCSVDRGEETQYFGPGTRLLVL.